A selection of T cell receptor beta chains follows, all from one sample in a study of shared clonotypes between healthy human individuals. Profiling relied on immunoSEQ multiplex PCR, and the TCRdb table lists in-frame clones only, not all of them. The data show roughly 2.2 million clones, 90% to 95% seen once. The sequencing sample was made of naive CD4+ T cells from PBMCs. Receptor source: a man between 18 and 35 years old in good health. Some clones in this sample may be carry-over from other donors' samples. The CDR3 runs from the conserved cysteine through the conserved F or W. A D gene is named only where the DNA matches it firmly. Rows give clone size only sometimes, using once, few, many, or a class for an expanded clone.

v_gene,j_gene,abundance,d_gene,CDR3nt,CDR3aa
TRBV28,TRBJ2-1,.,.,TGTGCCAGCAGTTTACAGGAGAACTATTACAATGAGCAGTTCTTC,CASSLQENYYNEQFF
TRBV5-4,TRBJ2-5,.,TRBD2,TGTGCCAGCAGCTTGCCGCTAGCGGGAGGAGAGACCCAGTACTTC,CASSLPLAGGETQYF
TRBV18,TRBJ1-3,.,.,TGTGCCAGCTCACCAACCGGGACCCTCTCCGGAAACACCATATATTTT,CASSPTGTLSGNTIYF
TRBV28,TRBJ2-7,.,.,TGTGCCAGCAGTTTTTGGCAGTCCTACGAGCAGTACTTC,CASSFWQSYEQYF
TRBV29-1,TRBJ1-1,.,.,TGCAGCGTCAACAGGGATGGTACTGAAGCTTTCTTT,CSVNRDGTEAFF
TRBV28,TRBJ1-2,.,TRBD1,TGTGCCAGCAGTTTAGGGGGTTCGGGACAGGGGCATGGCTACACCTTC,CASSLGGSGQGHGYTF
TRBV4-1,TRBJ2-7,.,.,TGCGCCAGCAGCCAAGAGGGGTATGCCTCTTACTACGAGCAGTACTTC,CASSQEGYASYYEQYF
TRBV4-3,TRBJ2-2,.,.,TGCGCCAGCAGCCCCACCCGGGGGGCGAGGAACACCGGGGAGCTGTTTTTT,CASSPTRGARNTGELFF
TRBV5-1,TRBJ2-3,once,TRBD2,TGCGCCAGCAGCCCCACGACGGGGGGAGATACGCAGTATTTT,CASSPTTGGDTQYF
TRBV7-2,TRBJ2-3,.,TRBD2,TGTGCCAGCAGCTTTCTACTAGCGGGAGGGCCCTCGGCAGATACGCAGTATTTT,CASSFLLAGGPSADTQYF
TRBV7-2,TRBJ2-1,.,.,TGTGCCAGCAGCTTAATGGCTGGCAACAATGAGCAGTTCTTC,CASSLMAGNNEQFF
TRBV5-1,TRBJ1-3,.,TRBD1,TGCGCCAGCAGCTTGGGTCCGACAGGGGGCTCTGGAAACACCATATATTTT,CASSLGPTGGSGNTIYF
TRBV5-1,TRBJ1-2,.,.,TGCGCCAGCAGCTTGGGGACGACGAACAATGGCTACACCTTC,CASSLGTTNNGYTF